Each of the 31 T cell receptor beta chains below was sequenced from the same sample in a study of control samples from healthy donors and cancer patients. Here immunoSEQ multiplex PCR was the method, and the copy in TCRdb shows in-frame clones only, minus some. Of about 84,000 clones in the sample, 91% are singletons; the top ten hold roughly 14%. Sequences were obtained from blood. Receptors originate from a man aged 25-45 years in good health.

The gene calls are TRBV2 and TRBJ1-1; TRBD1 aligns across 9 bases. The V segment lost 6 bases and the J segment 10 bases; nucleotides outside the gene matches: 6. Germline assignment: CDR1 SNHLY and CDR2 FYNNEI. The CDR3 sequence is 12 residues long. The CDR3 sequence is CASRAGQGVAFF. In nucleotides, the CDR3 is TGTGCCAGCAGGGCGGGACAGGGAGTAGCTTTCTTT.

The chain employs TRBV14 and TRBJ2-7; D remains unclear. Per germline, CDR1 SGHDN and CDR2 FVKESK. The V and J ends lost 4 bases and 4 bases respectively, with 5 bases between them. CDR3 length equals 11 residues. In DNA, the CDR3 is TGTGCCAGCAGCCTGAATTACGAGCAGTACTTC. Translated: CASSLNYEQYF.

The chain employs TRBV19 and TRBJ1-3; D is unclear. This CDR3 has 19 amino acids. Germline loops: CDR1 LNHDA, CDR2 SQIVND (reference sequence). V was shortened by 7 bases and J by 0 bases, with 25 bases between the two germline ends. Here the CDR3 reads CASIHPIGSRNRSGNTIYF. CDR3 sequence (DNA): TGTGCCAGTATCCATCCAATAGGGTCCAGGAATCGCTCTGGAAACACCATATATTTT.

V and J are TRBV9 and TRBJ1-1, with TRBD1 identical over 7 bases. V lost 0 bases, J lost 0 bases, and 8 bases stayed unmatched. The CDR3 totals 17 residues. Germline V CDR1 and CDR2: SGDLS, YYNGEE. In DNA, the CDR3 is TGTGCCAGCAGCGTAGGAGGGGGCCCATTCATGAACACTGAAGCTTTCTTT. Amino acid sequence: CASSVGGGPFMNTEAFF.

This chain links TRBV29-1 with TRBJ1-1; TRBD1 matches at 9 bases. The V gene end was trimmed by 4 bases and the J gene end by 4 bases; junction bases not matched to a gene: 7. The germline gives CDR1 SQVTM, CDR2 ANQGSEA. There are 14 residues in the CDR3. As DNA, the CDR3 is TGCAGCGTTGCGAACACAGGGGGCATCACTGAAGCTTTCTTT. It yields the protein CSVANTGGITEAFF.

CDR3 nucleotide sequence: TGTGCCTGGAGTTTTCCAGACAGGACCTATAATTCACCCCTCCACTTT. It specifies CAWSFPDRTYNSPLHF. The chain combines TRBV30 with TRBJ1-6, with a possible D match to TRBD1 (6 bases). The V end was cut by 2 bases, the J end by 2 bases, with 13 bases between. Germline V gene sequence: CDR1 GTSNPN, CDR2 SVGIG (reference sequence). There are 16 residues in the CDR3.

This rearrangement joins TRBV13 to TRBJ2-3, with D possibly being TRBD2 (6 bases). V lost 1 base, J lost 2 bases, and 19 bases lay in between. The germline CDR1 and CDR2 sequences are PRHDT and FYEKMQ (reference sequence). The CDR3 runs to 18 residues. The CDR3 protein is CASSLVGLLGGNTDTQYF. The CDR3, as DNA: TGTGCCAGCAGCTTAGTGGGCCTTTTGGGCGGGAACACAGATACGCAGTATTTT.

V is TRBV10-3 and J is TRBJ1-1; D possibly corresponds to TRBD1 (5 bases). The germline V gene encodes CDR1 ENHRY and CDR2 SYGVKD. V was cut by 0 bases and J by 4 bases, with 15 bases left in between. This CDR3 has 16 amino acids. CDR3 coding DNA: TGTGCCATCAGTGAGTCGTCCCCAGGGAGGACCACTGAAGCTTTCTTT. The encoded protein is CAISESSPGRTTEAFF.

This chain joins TRBV4-3 and TRBJ1-5, with a tentative D call TRBD1 (5 bases). CDR1 and CDR2 from the germline V gene are LGHNA and YSLEER. V was trimmed by 0 bases and J by 2 bases, leaving 11 bases between them. This CDR3 region has 16 residues. The DNA for the CDR3 is TGCGCCAGCAGCCAAGAACCCGGGGCCGGCAATCAGCCCCAGCATTTT. Translation gives CASSQEPGAGNQPQHF.

This chain joins TRBV28 and TRBJ2-7; a weak D match, TRBD1 (6 bases). Germline loops: CDR1 MDHEN, CDR2 SYDVKM. The CDR3 is made up of 15 amino acids. The V gene lost 5 bases and the J gene lost 9 bases, with 23 bases spanning the gap. For the CDR3, the DNA is TGTGCCAGCAGTATCACAGGGCCTCGCGTCGGTAGGCAGTACTTC. It yields the protein CASSITGPRVGRQYF.

Comments on this clone: This sample includes further DNA sequences coding for the same CDR3. The chain combines TRBV7-9 with TRBJ1-1; a weak D match, TRBD1 (6 bases). This CDR3 is built from 13 residues. V was cut by 6 bases and J by 1 base, with 9 bases left in between. Germline V gives CDR1 SEHNR, CDR2 FQNEAQ (reference sequence). The chain's CDR3 is CASSSQGNTEAFF. CDR3 nucleotides: TGTGCCAGCAGTTCACAGGGGAACACTGAAGCTTTCTTT.

This chain connects TRBV10-3 to TRBJ1-1; possible D gene TRBD1, 5 bases. CDR1 is ENHRY and CDR2 is SYGVKD in the germline V gene. V lost 6 bases, J lost 1 base, and 15 bases lay in between. This CDR3 comprises 15 residues. The CDR3 here is CAISSQRQGNTEAFF. The CDR3 region has the DNA TGTGCCATCAGCTCACAAAGGCAGGGGAACACTGAAGCTTTCTTT.

In its sample, this clone was seen a few times. V gene TRBV4-1 combines with J gene TRBJ1-2, with D unclear. This CDR3 contains 15 residues. Germline CDR1 MGHRA, CDR2 YSYEKL. The germline V and J ends were trimmed by 1 base and 4 bases, with 13 bases remaining between them. The CDR3 DNA reads TGCGCCAGCAGCCAAGCTTTGGAGAACCCCTATGGCTACACCTTC. Protein: CASSQALENPYGYTF.

The chain is built from TRBV21-1 and TRBJ2-7; TRBD2 is the table's D call and was not checked against the DNA. TRBV21-1 is shown as a pseudogene. This CDR3 has 16 residues. CDR3 bases: TGTGCCAGCAGCAAAAGGGAGACTAGCGGACCTGTCAAGCAGTACTTC. It specifies CASSKRETSGPVKQYF.

CDR3 amino acids: CASSLTGDRVGREKLFF. The CDR3 nucleotides are TGTGCCAGCAGCTTAACGGGGGACAGGGTGGGCCGTGAAAAACTGTTTTTT. V and J are TRBV13 and TRBJ1-4, with 9 bases fitting TRBD1. The CDR3 sequence is 17 residues long. Looked up from germline, CDR1 is PRHDT and CDR2 is FYEKMQ (reference sequence). V dropped 2 bases and J dropped 7; count of bases not matched to a gene: 11.

The rearrangement joins TRBV23-1 to TRBJ2-1; D gene uncertain. TRBV23-1 is an ORF; its function is uncertain. The CDR3 totals 14 residues. V shed 2 bases and J shed 6 bases, with 11 bases lying between them. The CDR3 loop is CASSQEDGGNEQFF. The CDR3 DNA sequence: TGCGCCAGCAGTCAAGAAGACGGCGGCAATGAGCAGTTCTTC.

The chain carries TRBV28 and TRBJ1-2; unclear D gene. The CDR3 runs to 13 residues. The V and J ends lost 5 bases and 4 bases respectively, with 11 bases between them. CDR1 is MDHEN and CDR2 is SYDVKM in the germline V gene. In DNA, the CDR3 is TGTGCCAGCAGTCCGCGGGCCTCCTATGGCTACACCTTC. This encodes CASSPRASYGYTF.

The chain couples TRBV10-1 to TRBJ1-4; D is unresolved. This CDR3 has 14 amino acids. V was trimmed by 3 bases and J by 8 bases, leaving 13 bases between them. Germline CDR1 and CDR2: WNHNN and SYGVQD (reference sequence). CDR3 region: CASSEVRSKEKLFF. The CDR3 nucleotides read TGCGCCAGCAGTGAAGTAAGGAGTAAGGAAAAACTGTTTTTT.

The rearrangement links TRBV6-5 to TRBJ2-2, with D uncertain. CDR1 is MNHEY, CDR2 SVGAGI, per germline. The CDR3 loop spans 14 amino acids. V lost 8 bases, J lost 1 base, and 11 bases lay in between. The CDR3 DNA reads TGTGCCAGCTCCGGCCAGCGGAACACCGGGGAGCTGTTTTTT. It encodes CASSGQRNTGELFF.

V gene TRBV23-1 combines with J gene TRBJ2-5; 10 nucleotides align to TRBD2. TRBV23-1 is identified as an open reading frame with a role that is uncertain. Trimming took 3 bases from V and 4 from J; bases not matched to a gene: 8. The CDR3 has 16 residues. CDR3 amino acids: CASSHWLAGVVETQYF. In nucleotides, the CDR3 is TGCGCCAGCAGTCATTGGCTAGCGGGAGTCGTAGAGACCCAGTACTTC.

This clone was seen only a few times. The chain carries TRBV4-1 and TRBJ1-6; D not certain. CDR1 and CDR2 from the germline V gene are MGHRA and YSYEKL. The germline V and J ends were trimmed by 2 bases and 7 bases, with 15 bases remaining between them. This CDR3 spans 16 amino acids. This chain's CDR3 is CASSQTTEGRNSPLHF. CDR3 sequence (DNA): TGCGCCAGCAGCCAAACCACAGAAGGTCGGAATTCACCCCTCCACTTT.

The V and J genes are TRBV2 and TRBJ1-2, with TRBD1 identical over 7 bases. After removal of 6 bases from V and 6 bases from J, the junction contained 7 bases not matched to a gene. The CDR3 runs to 13 residues. Per the germline V gene, CDR1 is SNHLY and CDR2 is FYNNEI. The CDR3 DNA reads TGTGCCAGCAGACGACAGGGAAGTAATGGCTACACCTTC. The encoded protein is CASRRQGSNGYTF.

CDR3 sequence (DNA): TGTGCCAGCAACCCCCGGTCGGGGGGGAATTACGAGCAGTACTTC. This encodes CASNPRSGGNYEQYF. The chain couples TRBV2 to TRBJ2-7, with TRBD2 matching 8 bases. CDR1 and CDR2 (germline): SNHLY, FYNNEI. Trimming took 7 bases from V and 4 from J; bases not matched to a gene: 12. The length of the CDR3 is 15 residues.

The chain is built from TRBV10-3 and TRBJ2-3; the D gene is possibly TRBD2 (6 bases). The V end was cut by 6 bases, the J end by 2 bases, with 15 bases between. The germline V gene encodes CDR1 ENHRY and CDR2 SYGVKD. The CDR3 extends over 15 amino acids. The chain's CDR3 is CAISKGGVNTDTQYF. The CDR3 DNA sequence: TGTGCCATCAGCAAGGGAGGAGTAAACACAGATACGCAGTATTTT.

J is TRBJ1-5 and V is TRBV2; D unresolved. Looked up from germline, CDR1 is SNHLY and CDR2 is FYNNEI. The V gene lost 7 bases and the J gene lost 4 bases, with 17 bases spanning the gap. This CDR3 spans 15 amino acids. Written as DNA, the CDR3 is TGTGCCAGCACAGAGGATGTAGGAAGAAATCAGCCCCAGCATTTT. It yields the protein CASTEDVGRNQPQHF.

This clone was recorded only once. This chain connects TRBV15 to TRBJ2-2; D tentatively reads TRBD1 or TRBD2 (5 bases each). This CDR3 has 15 amino acids. Trimming left V 1 base short and J 5 bases short, with 11 bases between. Germline-derived CDR1 and CDR2 are LNHNV and YYDKDF (reference sequence). CDR3 sequence: CATSRGGVTTGELFF. Written as DNA, the CDR3 is TGTGCCACCAGCAGAGGAGGGGTCACAACCGGGGAGCTGTTTTTT.

The chain is built from TRBV5-1 and TRBJ2-3; D uncertain. The ends were cut back, 5 bases at V and 0 bases at J, with 10 bases in the middle. CDR3 length equals 14 residues. Germline values: CDR1 SGHRS, CDR2 YFSETQ. In DNA form, the CDR3 reads TGCGCCAGCAGAACCGGAAGTAGCACAGATACGCAGTATTTT. Translating gives CASRTGSSTDTQYF. The full variable domain, rest sourced from reference TRBV5-1 and TRBJ2-3, is KAGVTQTPRYLIKTRGQQVTLSCSPISGHRSVSWYQQTPGQGLQFLFEYFSETQRNKGNFPGRFSGRQFSNSRSEMNVSTLELGDSALYLCASRTGSSTDTQYFGPGTRLTVL.

For the CDR3, the DNA is TGTGCCTGGAGTAAGGTGACACTCGAGCAGTACTTC. It is translated as CAWSKVTLEQYF. The rearrangement uses TRBV30 and TRBJ2-7; D remains unclear. From germline, CDR1 is GTSNPN and CDR2 SVGIG (reference sequence). CDR3 length: 12 residues. V lost 2 bases and J 6 bases, leaving 11 bases between the germline ends.

The rearrangement links TRBV19 to TRBJ1-5; 8 nucleotides match TRBD1. The CDR3 runs to 16 residues. Germline CDR1 and CDR2: LNHDA and SQIVND (reference sequence). The V and J ends lost 5 bases and 3 bases, in that order; junction bases with no gene match: 9. The CDR3 nucleotides read TGTGCCAGTAGTCCAAGGACAGGGTCGAACAATCAGCCCCAGCATTTT. It encodes CASSPRTGSNNQPQHF.

The rearrangement joins TRBV7-9 to TRBJ2-7, with D perhaps matching TRBD1 or TRBD2 (5 bases each). CDR3 length equals 14 residues. V was clipped by 5 bases and J by 2 bases, with 13 bases between them. CDR1 and CDR2 from the germline V gene are SEHNR and FQNEAQ (reference sequence). CDR3 in amino acids: CASSRDVGTYEQYF. In DNA form, the CDR3 reads TGTGCCAGCAGCCGGGACGTAGGGACCTACGAGCAGTACTTC.

This clone has a single count. The chain combines TRBV27 with TRBJ1-1; 8 nucleotides agree with TRBD1. V lost 1 base and J lost 5; bases outside the gene matches: 0. Germline CDR1 is MNHEY and CDR2 is SMNVEV (reference sequence). The CDR3 is made up of 13 amino acids. CDR3 in DNA: TGTGCCAGCAGTTTATACAGGGGGACTGAAGCTTTCTTT. It is translated as CASSLYRGTEAFF.